This TCR beta chain was sequenced for a study of OX40 agonist ivuxolimab in advanced cancers. At the level of the study: Anti-PD-1, anti-PD-L1 or anti-CTLA-4 therapy given earlier was allowed, and about 38% had some. Study-level findings and limits: Compared with CD4+, CD8+ T cells on average had more expanded clones.

Libraries were prepared by immunoSEQ multiplex PCR; TCRdb keeps only in-frame clonotypes and omits some of them. Of fewer than 140,000 clones in the sample, 90% were seen once. Samples of blood were obtained at baseline, on cycle 4 day 1, and on cycle 7 day 1. Note on this clone: Its antigen is undetermined.

The germline gives CDR1 ENHRY, CDR2 SYGVKD. This CDR3 comprises 15 residues. V was shortened by 3 bases and J by 0 bases, with 9 bases between the two germline ends. The rearrangement uses TRBV10-3 and TRBJ1-5, with no clear D. This TCR was sampled from an adult with an advanced solid tumor such as melanoma, head and neck, liver or kidney cancer. The sequences come from CD4+ or CD8+ T cells sorted from blood, collected in a trial of the OX40 agonist ivuxolimab. The CDR3 is CAISEIYNSNQPQHF. The CDR3 region has the DNA TGTGCCATCAGTGAAATTTACAATAGCAATCAGCCCCAGCATTTT.